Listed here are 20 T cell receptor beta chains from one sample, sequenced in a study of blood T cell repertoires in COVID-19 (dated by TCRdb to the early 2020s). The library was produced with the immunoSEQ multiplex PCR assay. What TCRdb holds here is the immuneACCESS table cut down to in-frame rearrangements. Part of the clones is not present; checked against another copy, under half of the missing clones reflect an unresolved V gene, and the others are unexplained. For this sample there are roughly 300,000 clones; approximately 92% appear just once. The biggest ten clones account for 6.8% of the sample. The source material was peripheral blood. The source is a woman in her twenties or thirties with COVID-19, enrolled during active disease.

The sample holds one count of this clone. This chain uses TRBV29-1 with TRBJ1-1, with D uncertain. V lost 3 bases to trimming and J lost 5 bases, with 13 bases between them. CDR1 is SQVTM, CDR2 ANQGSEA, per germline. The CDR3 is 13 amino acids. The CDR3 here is CSVDSPGGTEAFF. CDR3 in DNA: TGCAGCGTTGACAGTCCCGGAGGAACTGAAGCTTTCTTT.

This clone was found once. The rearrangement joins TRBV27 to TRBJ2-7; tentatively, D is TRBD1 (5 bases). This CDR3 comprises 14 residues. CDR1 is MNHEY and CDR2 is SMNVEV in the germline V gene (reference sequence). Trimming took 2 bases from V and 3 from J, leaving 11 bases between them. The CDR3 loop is CASSLTDTSYEQYF. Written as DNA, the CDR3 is TGTGCCAGCAGTTTAACGGACACCAGCTACGAGCAGTACTTC.

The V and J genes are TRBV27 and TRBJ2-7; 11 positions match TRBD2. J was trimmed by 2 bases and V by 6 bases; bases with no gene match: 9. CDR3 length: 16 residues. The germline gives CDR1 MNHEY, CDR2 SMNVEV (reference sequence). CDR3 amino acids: CASSKAPGLAAYEQYF. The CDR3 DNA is TGTGCCAGCAGCAAAGCCCCGGGACTAGCGGCCTACGAGCAGTACTTC.

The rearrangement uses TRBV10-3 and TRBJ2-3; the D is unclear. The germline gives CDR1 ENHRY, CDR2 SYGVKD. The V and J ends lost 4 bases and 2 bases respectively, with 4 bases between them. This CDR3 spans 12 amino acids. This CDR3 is CAISGYTDTQYF. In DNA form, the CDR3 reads TGTGCCATCAGTGGCTACACAGATACGCAGTATTTT.

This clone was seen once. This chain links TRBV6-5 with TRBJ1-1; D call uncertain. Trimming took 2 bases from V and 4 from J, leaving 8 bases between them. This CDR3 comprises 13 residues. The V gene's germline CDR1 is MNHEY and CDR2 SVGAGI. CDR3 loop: CASSYKISTEAFF. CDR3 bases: TGTGCCAGCAGTTACAAAATATCCACTGAAGCTTTCTTT.

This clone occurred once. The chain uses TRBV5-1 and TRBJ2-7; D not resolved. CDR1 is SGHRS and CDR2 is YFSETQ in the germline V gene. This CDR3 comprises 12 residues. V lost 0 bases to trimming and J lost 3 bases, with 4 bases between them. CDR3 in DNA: TGCGCCAGCAGCTTGGACTTCTACGAGCAGTACTTC. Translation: CASSLDFYEQYF.

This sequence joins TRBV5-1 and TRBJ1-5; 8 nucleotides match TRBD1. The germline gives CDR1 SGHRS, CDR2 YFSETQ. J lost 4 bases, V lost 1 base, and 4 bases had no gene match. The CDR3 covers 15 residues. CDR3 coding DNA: TGCGCCAGCAGCTTGACAGGGGGTATAAATCAGCCCCAGCATTTT. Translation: CASSLTGGINQPQHF.

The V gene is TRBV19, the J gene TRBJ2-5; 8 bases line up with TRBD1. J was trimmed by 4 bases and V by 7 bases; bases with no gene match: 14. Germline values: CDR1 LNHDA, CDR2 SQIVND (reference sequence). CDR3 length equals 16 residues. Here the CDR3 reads CASTRRGSGQGETQYF. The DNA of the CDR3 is TGTGCCAGTACCCGCCGGGGTTCCGGACAGGGAGAGACCCAGTACTTC. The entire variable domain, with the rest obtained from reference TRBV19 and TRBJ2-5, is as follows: DGGITQSPKYLFRKEGQNVTLSCEQNLNHDAMYWYRQDPGQGLRLIYYSQIVNDFQKGDIAEGYSVSREKKESFPLTVTSAQKNPTAFYLCASTRRGSGQGETQYFGPGTRLLVL.

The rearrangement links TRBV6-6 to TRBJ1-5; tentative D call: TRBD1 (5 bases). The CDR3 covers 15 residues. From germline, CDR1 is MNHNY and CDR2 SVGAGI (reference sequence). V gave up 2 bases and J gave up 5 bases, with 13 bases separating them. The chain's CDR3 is CASSYGGEGDQPQHF. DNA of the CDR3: TGTGCCAGCAGTTACGGGGGGGAGGGAGATCAGCCCCAGCATTTT.

CDR3 bases: TGTGCCAGCAGCGTAGATCCGGCGGGTTCACCCCTCCACTTT. This gives the protein CASSVDPAGSPLHF. The gene calls are TRBV9 and TRBJ1-6; D not certain. This CDR3 is built from 14 residues. Germline CDR1 and CDR2: SGDLS and YYNGEE. The V end lost 0 bases, the J end lost 9 bases, and 10 bases lay between the germline ends.

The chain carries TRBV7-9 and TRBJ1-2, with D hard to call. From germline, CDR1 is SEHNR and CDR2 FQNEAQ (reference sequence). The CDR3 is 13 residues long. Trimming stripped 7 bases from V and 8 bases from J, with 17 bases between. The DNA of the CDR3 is TGTGCCAGCACCTCGACCGGACTCGGGGGCTACACCTTC. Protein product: CASTSTGLGGYTF.

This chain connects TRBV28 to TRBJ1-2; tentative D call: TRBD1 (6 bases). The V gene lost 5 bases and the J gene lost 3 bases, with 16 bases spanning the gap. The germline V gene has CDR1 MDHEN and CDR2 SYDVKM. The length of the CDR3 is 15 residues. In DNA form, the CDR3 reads TGTGCCAGCAGTCCGGGACACCTGAGGGACTATGGCTACACCTTC. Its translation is CASSPGHLRDYGYTF.

CDR3 loop: CASSSLAANTGELFF. The CDR3 region has the DNA TGTGCCAGCAGTTCCCTAGCGGCGAACACCGGGGAGCTGTTTTTT. V gene TRBV28 combines with J gene TRBJ2-2; 7 bases are a match to TRBD2. The CDR3 totals 15 residues. J gave up 0 bases and V 4 bases, and 2 bases lay outside the gene matches. Germline V lookup: CDR1 MDHEN, CDR2 SYDVKM.

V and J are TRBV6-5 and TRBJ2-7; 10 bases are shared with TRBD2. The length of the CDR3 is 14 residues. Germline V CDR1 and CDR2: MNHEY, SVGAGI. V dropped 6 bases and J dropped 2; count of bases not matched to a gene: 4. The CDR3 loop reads CASSSSGRAYEQYF. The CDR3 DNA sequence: TGTGCCAGCAGCTCAAGCGGGAGGGCCTACGAGCAGTACTTC.

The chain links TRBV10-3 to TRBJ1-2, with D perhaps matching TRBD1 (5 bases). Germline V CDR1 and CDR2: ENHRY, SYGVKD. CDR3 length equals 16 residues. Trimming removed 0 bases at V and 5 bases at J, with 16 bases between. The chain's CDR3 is CAISESGLGEAYGYTF. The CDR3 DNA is TGTGCCATCAGTGAGTCGGGATTGGGGGAGGCTTATGGCTACACCTTC.

The CDR3 loop is CASSALDREGSPLHF. DNA for the CDR3: TGTGCCAGCAGCGCCCTGGACAGGGAAGGTTCACCCCTCCACTTT. The chain joins TRBV5-6 to TRBJ1-6, with TRBD1 identical over 8 bases. The CDR3 is 15 residues long. The V and J ends lost 4 bases and 9 bases, in that order; junction bases with no gene match: 9. CDR1 SGHDT and CDR2 YYEEEE come from the germline V gene.

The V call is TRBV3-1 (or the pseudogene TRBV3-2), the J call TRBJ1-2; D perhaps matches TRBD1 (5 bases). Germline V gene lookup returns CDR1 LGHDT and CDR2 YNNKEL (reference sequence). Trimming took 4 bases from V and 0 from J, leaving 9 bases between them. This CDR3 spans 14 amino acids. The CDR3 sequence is CASSLTQANYGYTF. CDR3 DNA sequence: TGTGCCAGCAGCCTTACACAGGCTAACTATGGCTACACCTTC.

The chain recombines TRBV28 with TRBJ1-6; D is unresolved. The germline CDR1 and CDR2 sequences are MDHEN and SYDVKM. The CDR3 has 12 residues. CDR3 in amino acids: CGATAWNSPLHF. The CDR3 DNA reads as TGTGGCGCCACCGCTTGGAATTCACCCCTCCACTTT.

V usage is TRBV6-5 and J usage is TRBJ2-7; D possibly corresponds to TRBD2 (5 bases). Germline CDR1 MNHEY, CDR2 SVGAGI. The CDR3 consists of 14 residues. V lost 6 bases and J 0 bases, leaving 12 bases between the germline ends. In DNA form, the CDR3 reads TGTGCCAGCAGGCGCTCCCGGGACTCCTACGAGCAGTACTTC. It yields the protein CASRRSRDSYEQYF.

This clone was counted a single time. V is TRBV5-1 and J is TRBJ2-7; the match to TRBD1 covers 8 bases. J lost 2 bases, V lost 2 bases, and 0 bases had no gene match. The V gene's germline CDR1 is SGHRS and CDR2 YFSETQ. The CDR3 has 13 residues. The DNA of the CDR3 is TGCGCCAGCAGCTTACAGGGGGCCTACGAGCAGTACTTC. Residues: CASSLQGAYEQYF. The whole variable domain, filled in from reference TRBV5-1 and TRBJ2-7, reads KAGVTQTPRYLIKTRGQQVTLSCSPISGHRSVSWYQQTPGQGLQFLFEYFSETQRNKGNFPGRFSGRQFSNSRSEMNVSTLELGDSALYLCASSLQGAYEQYFGPGTRLTVT.